A single sample gave rise to the 14 T cell receptor beta chains below, sequenced in a study of T cells after yellow fever vaccination. TCRdb ran MiXCR on the 5' RACE reads and lists one entry per CDR3 protein. The sample has 500,000 to 650,000 distinct CDR3 sequences, about 17% seen once. The sequencing used PBMCs, collected less than 6 days after the first yellow fever vaccination. The receptors were sampled from a man between 18 and 29 years old who received the YFV17D yellow fever vaccine.

The V and J genes are TRBV11-2 and TRBJ1-1; D unresolved. V lost 5 bases, J lost 11 bases, and 15 bases lay in between. In germline, CDR1 is SGHAT, CDR2 FQNNGV. This CDR3 contains 12 residues. This CDR3 is CASSPRFYGAFF. CDR3 nucleotides: TGTGCCAGCAGCCCCCGCTTTTATGGCGCTTTCTTT.

V gene TRBV15 combines with J gene TRBJ2-7; 9 bases are shared with TRBD1. Germline V gene sequence: CDR1 LNHNV, CDR2 YYDKDF (reference sequence). This CDR3 is built from 15 residues. With 3 bases clipped from V and 6 bases from J, the junction kept 9 bases outside the gene matches. This CDR3 reads CATSSSGTGPGEQYF. The CDR3 nucleotides read TGTGCCACCAGCAGCTCCGGGACAGGGCCTGGCGAGCAGTACTTC.

The chain has TRBV5-1 and TRBJ2-5; TRBD1 is a possible D gene (7 bases). Trimming stripped 4 bases from V and 5 bases from J, with 18 bases between. CDR3 length equals 15 residues. CDR1 is SGHRS, CDR2 YFSETQ, per germline. CDR3: CASSADYRGRETQYF. In nucleotides, the CDR3 is TGCGCCAGCAGCGCGGACTACAGGGGTAGGGAGACCCAGTACTTC.

V gene TRBV7-2 combines with J gene TRBJ1-2; D is perhaps TRBD1 (5 bases). There are 15 residues in the CDR3. From germline, CDR1 is SGHTA and CDR2 FQGNSA. The V and J ends lost 5 bases and 7 bases respectively, with 20 bases between them. The CDR3 DNA is TGTGCCAGCAGCCCCGGGACGGACAATTTGGGTGGCTACACCTTC. This gives the protein CASSPGTDNLGGYTF.

This clonotype was seen a single time. V and J are TRBV6-5 and TRBJ2-3; tentative D call: TRBD2 (6 bases). The CDR3 totals 14 residues. Trimming cost V 0 bases and J 6 bases, with 10 bases left between them. Germline CDR1 and CDR2: MNHEY and SVGAGI. The CDR3 sequence is CASSYSRSGDTQYF. CDR3 nucleotide sequence: TGTGCCAGCAGTTACTCGAGGAGCGGGGATACGCAGTATTTT.

The rearrangement joins TRBV6-2 or TRBV6-3 to TRBJ1-1, with D uncertain. V was clipped by 6 bases and J by 4 bases, with 15 bases between them. The CDR3 length is 14 residues. From germline, CDR1 is MNHEY and CDR2 SVGEGT. CDR3 bases: TGTGCCAGCAGCATAACACCCCAGGCCACTGAAGCTTTCTTT. Translating it yields CASSITPQATEAFF.

This clonotype was observed a few times. This rearrangement joins TRBV5-1 to TRBJ2-1; 8 bases line up with TRBD1. V lost 0 bases, J lost 12 bases, and 5 bases stayed unmatched. The CDR3 runs to 13 residues. Germline CDR1 SGHRS, CDR2 YFSETQ. Here the CDR3 DNA reads TGCGCCAGCAGCTTGGGGACAGGGCCAGCGCAGTTCTTC. Its translation is CASSLGTGPAQFF.

This chain links TRBV25-1 with TRBJ2-1; the D gene could be TRBD1 or TRBD2 (6 bases each). The CDR3 is 15 amino acids. Germline-derived CDR1 and CDR2 are MGHDK and SYGVNS. The germline V and J ends were trimmed by 2 bases and 4 bases, with 12 bases remaining between them. The CDR3 bases are TGTGCCAGCAGTGAAACCGGGGGCGGGTACAATGAGCAGTTCTTC. This codes for CASSETGGGYNEQFF.

The CDR3 sequence is CSARDRQSYYEQYF. CDR3 DNA: TGCAGTGCTAGAGATCGTCAGTCGTACTACGAGCAGTACTTC. The genes are TRBV20-1 and TRBJ2-7; D is ambiguous. CDR1 and CDR2 from the germline V gene are DFQATT and SNEGSKA (reference sequence). Trimming pared 0 bases from V and 3 bases from J, leaving 12 bases between. This CDR3 has 14 amino acids.

V is TRBV7-8 and J is TRBJ1-1; TRBD1 matches 9 bases. V shed 8 bases and J 0 bases; nucleotides not matched to a gene: 4. CDR3 length: 14 residues. CDR1 is SGHVS and CDR2 is FQNEAQ in the germline V gene. Here the CDR3 reads CASSGTGMNTEAFF. The CDR3 DNA reads TGTGCCAGCTCCGGGACAGGGATGAACACTGAAGCTTTCTTT.

This clonotype was counted a few times. The rearrangement joins TRBV20-1 to TRBJ2-7, with TRBD2 as a possible D gene (6 bases). The CDR3 sequence is 13 residues long. Germline CDR1 reads DFQATT; CDR2 reads SNEGSKA (reference sequence). Trimming removed 4 bases from V and 6 bases from J, with 16 bases in between. The CDR3 protein is CSATPGGAGEQYV. For the CDR3, the DNA is TGCAGTGCTACGCCCGGCGGGGCGGGCGAGCAGTACGTC.

This chain connects TRBV12-3 or TRBV12-4 to TRBJ2-5; D not resolved. V shed 5 bases and J shed 5 bases, with 6 bases lying between them. This CDR3 has 11 residues. CDR3: CASSAYETQYF. The CDR3 nucleotides read TGTGCCAGCAGTGCCTATGAGACCCAGTACTTC.

This chain connects TRBV25-1 to TRBJ2-3; a weak D match, TRBD1 (7 bases). The germline gives CDR1 MGHDK, CDR2 SYGVNS. The CDR3 runs 16 residues. Trimming took 0 bases from V and 2 from J, leaving 12 bases between them. The CDR3 sequence is CASSEYRGDNTDTQYF. The CDR3 region has the DNA TGTGCCAGCAGTGAATACAGGGGGGACAACACAGATACGCAGTATTTT.

V gene TRBV6-5 combines with J gene TRBJ2-2; TRBD2 might be the D (5 bases). The CDR3 spans 15 residues. Trimming shortened V by 2 bases and J by 1 base, and 8 bases separated the two germline ends. CDR1 and CDR2 (germline): MNHEY, SVGAGI. CDR3 sequence reads: CASSYEGLNTGELFF. DNA of the CDR3: TGTGCCAGCAGTTACGAGGGCCTGAACACCGGGGAGCTGTTTTTT.